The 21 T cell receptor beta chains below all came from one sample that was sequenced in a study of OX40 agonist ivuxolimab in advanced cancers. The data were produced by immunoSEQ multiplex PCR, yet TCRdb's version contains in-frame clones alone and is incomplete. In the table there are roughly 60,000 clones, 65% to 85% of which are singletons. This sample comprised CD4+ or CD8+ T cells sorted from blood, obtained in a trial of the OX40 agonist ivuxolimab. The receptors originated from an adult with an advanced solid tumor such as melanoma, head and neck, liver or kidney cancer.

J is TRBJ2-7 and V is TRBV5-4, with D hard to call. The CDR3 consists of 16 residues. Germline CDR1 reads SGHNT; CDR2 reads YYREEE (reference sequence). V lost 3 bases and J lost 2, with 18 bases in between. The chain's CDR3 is CASSSLLGPLPYEQYF. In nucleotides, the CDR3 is TGTGCCAGCAGCTCGTTACTCGGACCCCTTCCCTACGAGCAGTACTTC.

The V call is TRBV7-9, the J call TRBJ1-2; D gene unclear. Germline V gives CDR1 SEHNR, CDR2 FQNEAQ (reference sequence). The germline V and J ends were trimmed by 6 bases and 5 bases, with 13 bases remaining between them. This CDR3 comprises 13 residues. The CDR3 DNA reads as TGTGCCAGCAGGTCAAACAGAGGGTATGGCTACACCTTC. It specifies CASRSNRGYGYTF.

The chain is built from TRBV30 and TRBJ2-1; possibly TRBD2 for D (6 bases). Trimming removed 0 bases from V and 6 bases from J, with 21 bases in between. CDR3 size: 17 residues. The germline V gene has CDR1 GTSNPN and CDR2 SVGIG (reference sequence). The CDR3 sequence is CAWSVLGLTYPLNEQFF. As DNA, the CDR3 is TGTGCCTGGAGTGTACTCGGACTAACCTACCCTCTCAATGAGCAGTTCTTC.

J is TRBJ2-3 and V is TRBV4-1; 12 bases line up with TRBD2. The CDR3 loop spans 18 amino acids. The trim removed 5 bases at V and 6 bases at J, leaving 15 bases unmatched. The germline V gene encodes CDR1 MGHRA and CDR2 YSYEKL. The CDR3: CASSSTTTLAGGGDTQYF. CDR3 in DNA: TGCGCCAGCAGCTCTACCACCACTCTAGCGGGAGGGGGGGATACGCAGTATTTT.

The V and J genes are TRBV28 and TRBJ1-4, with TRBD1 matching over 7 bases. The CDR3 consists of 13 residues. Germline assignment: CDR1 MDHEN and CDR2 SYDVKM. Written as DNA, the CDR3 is TGTGCAAGTTTGGAGGGGGCGGGAGAAAAACTGTTTTTT. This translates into CASLEGAGEKLFF. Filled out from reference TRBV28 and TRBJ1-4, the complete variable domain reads DVKVTQSSRYLVKRTGEKVFLECVQDMDHENMFWYRQDPGLGLRLIYFSYDVKMKEKGDIPEGYSVSREKKERFSLILESASTNQTSMYLCASLEGAGEKLFFGSGTQLSVL.

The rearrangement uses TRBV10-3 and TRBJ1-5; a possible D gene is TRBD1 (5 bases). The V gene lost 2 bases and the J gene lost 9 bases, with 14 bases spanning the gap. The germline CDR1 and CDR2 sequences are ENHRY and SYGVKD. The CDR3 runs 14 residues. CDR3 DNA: TGTGCCATCAGTGAGGGGGACCGCCTCGGGCCCCAGCATTTT. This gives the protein CAISEGDRLGPQHF.

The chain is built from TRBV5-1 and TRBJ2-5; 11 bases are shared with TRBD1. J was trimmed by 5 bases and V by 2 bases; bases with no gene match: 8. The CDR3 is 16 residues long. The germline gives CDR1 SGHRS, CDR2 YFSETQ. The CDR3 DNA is TGCGCCAGCAGCTTAAACGGACAGGGGGCAGGGGAGACCCAGTACTTC. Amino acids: CASSLNGQGAGETQYF.

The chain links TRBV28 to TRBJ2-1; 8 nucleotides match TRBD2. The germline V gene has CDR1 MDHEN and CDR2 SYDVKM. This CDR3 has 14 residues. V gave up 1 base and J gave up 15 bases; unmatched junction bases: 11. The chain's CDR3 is CASSLSAGVFSRFF. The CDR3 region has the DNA TGTGCCAGCAGTTTATCAGCGGGAGTGTTCTCTCGGTTCTTC.

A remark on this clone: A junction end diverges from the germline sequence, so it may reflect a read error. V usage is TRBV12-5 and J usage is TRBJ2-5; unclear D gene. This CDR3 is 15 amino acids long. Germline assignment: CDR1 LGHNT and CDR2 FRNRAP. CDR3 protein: CASGLVDFSQETQYF. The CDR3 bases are TGTGCTAGTGGCTTGGTAGACTTCTCCCAAGAGACCCAGTACTTC.

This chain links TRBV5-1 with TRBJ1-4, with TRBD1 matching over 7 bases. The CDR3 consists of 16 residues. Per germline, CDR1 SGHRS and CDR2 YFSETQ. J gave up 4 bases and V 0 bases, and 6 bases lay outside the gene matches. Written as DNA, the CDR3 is TGCGCCAGCAGCTTGGGCCTCCGGGACAGTAATGAAAAACTGTTTTTT. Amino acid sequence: CASSLGLRDSNEKLFF.

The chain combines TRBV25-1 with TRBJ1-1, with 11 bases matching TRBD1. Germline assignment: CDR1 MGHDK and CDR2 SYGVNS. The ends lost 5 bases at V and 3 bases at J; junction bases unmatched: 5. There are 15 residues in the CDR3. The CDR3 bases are TGTGCCAGCAGTAGGAGGGACAGGGGGTACACTGAAGCTTTCTTT. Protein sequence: CASSRRDRGYTEAFF.

The CDR3 DNA reads as TGTGCCATCAGTGTTCGACAGGGCCAAGAGACCCAGTACTTC. Amino acid sequence: CAISVRQGQETQYF. The chain uses TRBV10-3 and TRBJ2-5, with 7 nucleotides matching TRBD1. V was pared by 4 bases and J by 1 base, with 3 bases of the junction left unmatched. Germline CDR1 is ENHRY and CDR2 is SYGVKD. The CDR3 extends over 14 amino acids.

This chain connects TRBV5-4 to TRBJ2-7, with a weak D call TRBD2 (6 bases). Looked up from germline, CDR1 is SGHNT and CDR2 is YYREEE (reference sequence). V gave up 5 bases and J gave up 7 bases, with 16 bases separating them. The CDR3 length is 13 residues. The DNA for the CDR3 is TGTGCCAGCAGATACGACCCGGCGGGAGAGCAGTACTTC. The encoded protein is CASRYDPAGEQYF.

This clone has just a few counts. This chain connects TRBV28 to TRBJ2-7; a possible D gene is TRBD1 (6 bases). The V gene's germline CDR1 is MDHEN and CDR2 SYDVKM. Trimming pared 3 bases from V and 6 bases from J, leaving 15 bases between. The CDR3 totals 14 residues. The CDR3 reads CASSLDTGKVEQYF. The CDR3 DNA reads TGTGCCAGCAGTTTGGACACAGGGAAGGTCGAGCAGTACTTC.

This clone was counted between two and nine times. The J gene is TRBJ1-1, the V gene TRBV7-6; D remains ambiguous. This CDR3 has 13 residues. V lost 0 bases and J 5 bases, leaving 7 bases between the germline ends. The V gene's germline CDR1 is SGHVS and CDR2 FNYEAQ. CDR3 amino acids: CASSLAHWTEAFF. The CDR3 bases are TGTGCCAGCAGCTTAGCACATTGGACTGAAGCTTTCTTT.

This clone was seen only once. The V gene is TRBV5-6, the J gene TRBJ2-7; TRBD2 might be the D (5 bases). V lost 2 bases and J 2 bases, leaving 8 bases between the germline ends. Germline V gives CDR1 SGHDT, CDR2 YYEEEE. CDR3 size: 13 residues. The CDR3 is CASSFSGTYEQYF. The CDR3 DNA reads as TGTGCCAGCAGCTTTTCGGGAACCTACGAGCAGTACTTC.

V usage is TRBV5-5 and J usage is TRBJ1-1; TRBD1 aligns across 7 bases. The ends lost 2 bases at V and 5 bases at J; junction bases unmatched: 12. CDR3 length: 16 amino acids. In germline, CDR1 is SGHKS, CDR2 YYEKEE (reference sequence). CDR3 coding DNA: TGTGCCAGCAGCTTCCCGTTCAGGGGGAGGCGAACTGAAGCTTTCTTT. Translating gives CASSFPFRGRRTEAFF.

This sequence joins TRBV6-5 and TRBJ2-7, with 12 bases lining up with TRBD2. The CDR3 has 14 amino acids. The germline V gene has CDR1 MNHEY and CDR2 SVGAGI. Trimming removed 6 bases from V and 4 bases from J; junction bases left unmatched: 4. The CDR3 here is CASSRLAGAYEQYF. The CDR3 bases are TGTGCCAGCAGCCGACTAGCGGGAGCTTACGAGCAGTACTTC.

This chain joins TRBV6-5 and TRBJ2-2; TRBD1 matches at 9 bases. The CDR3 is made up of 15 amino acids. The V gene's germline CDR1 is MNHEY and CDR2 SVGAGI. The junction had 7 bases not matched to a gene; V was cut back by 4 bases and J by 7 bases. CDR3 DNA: TGTGCCAGCAGTTCTAGACAGGGGGTGAGCGGGGAGCTGTTTTTT. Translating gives CASSSRQGVSGELFF.

CDR3 protein: CASSLSVRSYGYTF. The CDR3 region has the DNA TGTGCCAGCAGCTTATCCGTCAGAAGCTATGGCTACACCTTC. The chain employs TRBV7-9 and TRBJ1-2, with D hard to call. CDR1 is SEHNR and CDR2 is FQNEAQ in the germline V gene (reference sequence). The CDR3 sequence is 14 residues long. With 2 bases removed from V and 4 bases from J, the gap between germline ends came to 11 bases.

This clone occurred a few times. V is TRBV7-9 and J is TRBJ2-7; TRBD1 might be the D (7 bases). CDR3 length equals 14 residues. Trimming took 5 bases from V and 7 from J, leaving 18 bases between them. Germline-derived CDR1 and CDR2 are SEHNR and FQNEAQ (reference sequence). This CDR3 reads CASSPGVAGGEQYF. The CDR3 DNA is TGTGCCAGCAGCCCTGGTGTGGCAGGGGGGGAGCAGTACTTC.